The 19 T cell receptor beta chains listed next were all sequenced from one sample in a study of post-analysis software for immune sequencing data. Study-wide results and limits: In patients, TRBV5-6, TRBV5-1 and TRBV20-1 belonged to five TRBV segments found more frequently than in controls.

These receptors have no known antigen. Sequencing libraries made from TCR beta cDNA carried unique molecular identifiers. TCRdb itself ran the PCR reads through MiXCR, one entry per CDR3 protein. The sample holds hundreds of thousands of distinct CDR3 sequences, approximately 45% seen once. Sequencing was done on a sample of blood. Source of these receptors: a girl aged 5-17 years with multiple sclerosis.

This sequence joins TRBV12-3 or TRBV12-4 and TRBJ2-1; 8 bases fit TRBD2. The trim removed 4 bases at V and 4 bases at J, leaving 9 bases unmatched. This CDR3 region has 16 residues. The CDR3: CASSYGGRTNYNEQFF. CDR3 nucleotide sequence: TGTGCCAGCAGTTACGGCGGGAGGACAAATTACAATGAGCAGTTCTTC.

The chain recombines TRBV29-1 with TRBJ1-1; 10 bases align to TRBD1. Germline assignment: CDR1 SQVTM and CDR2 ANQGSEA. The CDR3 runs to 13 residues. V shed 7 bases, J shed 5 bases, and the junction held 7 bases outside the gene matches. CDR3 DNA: TGCAGCGCGTCGACAGGGGGCCTGACTGAAGCTTTCTTT. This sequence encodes CSASTGGLTEAFF.

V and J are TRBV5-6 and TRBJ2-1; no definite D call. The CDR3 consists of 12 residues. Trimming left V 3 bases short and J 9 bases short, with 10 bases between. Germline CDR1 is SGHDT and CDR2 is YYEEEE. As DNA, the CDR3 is TGTGCCAGCAGCTCAGGATTCAGTGAGCAGTTCTTC. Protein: CASSSGFSEQFF. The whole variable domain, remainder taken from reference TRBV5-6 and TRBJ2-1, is DAGVTQSPTHLIKTRGQQVTLRCSPKSGHDTVSWYQQALGQGPQFIFQYYEEEERQRGNFPDRFSGHQFPNYSSELNVNALLLGDSALYLCASSSGFSEQFFGPGTRLTVL.

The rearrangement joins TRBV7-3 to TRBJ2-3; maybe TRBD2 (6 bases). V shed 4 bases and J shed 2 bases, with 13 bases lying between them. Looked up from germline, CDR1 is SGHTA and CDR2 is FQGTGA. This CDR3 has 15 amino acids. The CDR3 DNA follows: TGTGCCAGCAGCTCCCCGGGACTTCACACAGATACGCAGTATTTT. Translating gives CASSSPGLHTDTQYF.

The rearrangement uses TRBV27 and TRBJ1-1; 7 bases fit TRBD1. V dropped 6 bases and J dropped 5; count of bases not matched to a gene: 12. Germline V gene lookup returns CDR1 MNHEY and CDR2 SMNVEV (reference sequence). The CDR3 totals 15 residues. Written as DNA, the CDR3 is TGTGCCAGCAGCACCAACAGGGGCCGGGGAACTGAAGCTTTCTTT. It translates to CASSTNRGRGTEAFF.

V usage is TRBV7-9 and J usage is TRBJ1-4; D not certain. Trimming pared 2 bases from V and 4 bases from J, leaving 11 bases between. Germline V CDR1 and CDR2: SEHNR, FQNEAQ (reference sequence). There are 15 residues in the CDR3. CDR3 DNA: TGTGCCAGCAGCTTAAAAGGCAGCCTTAATGAAAAACTGTTTTTT. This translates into CASSLKGSLNEKLFF.

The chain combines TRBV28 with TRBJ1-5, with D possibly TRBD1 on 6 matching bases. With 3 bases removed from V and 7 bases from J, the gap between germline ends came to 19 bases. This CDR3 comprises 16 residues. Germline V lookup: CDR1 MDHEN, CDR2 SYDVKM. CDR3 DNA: TGTGCCAGCAGTTTTAGGGGCTTGGCAGGGGTCCAGCCCCAGCATTTT. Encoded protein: CASSFRGLAGVQPQHF.

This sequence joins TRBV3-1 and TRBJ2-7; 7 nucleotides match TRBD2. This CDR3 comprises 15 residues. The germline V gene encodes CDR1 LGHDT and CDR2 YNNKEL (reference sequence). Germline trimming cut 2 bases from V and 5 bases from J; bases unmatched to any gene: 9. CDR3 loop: CASSQMAGTNHEQYF. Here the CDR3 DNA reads TGTGCCAGCAGCCAAATGGCGGGGACTAACCACGAGCAGTACTTC.

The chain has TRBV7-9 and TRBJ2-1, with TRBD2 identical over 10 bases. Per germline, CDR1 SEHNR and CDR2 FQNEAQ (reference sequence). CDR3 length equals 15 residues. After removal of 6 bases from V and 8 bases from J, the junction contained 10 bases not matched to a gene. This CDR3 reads CASRLSPSGSDEQFF. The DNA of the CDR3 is TGTGCCAGCAGGCTAAGTCCTAGCGGGAGCGATGAGCAGTTCTTC. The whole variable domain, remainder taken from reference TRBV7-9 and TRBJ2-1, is DTGVSQNPRHKITKRGQNVTFRCDPISEHNRLYWYRQTLGQGPEFLTYFQNEAQLEKSRLLSDRFSAERPKGSFSTLEIQRTEQGDSAMYLCASRLSPSGSDEQFFGPGTRLTVL.

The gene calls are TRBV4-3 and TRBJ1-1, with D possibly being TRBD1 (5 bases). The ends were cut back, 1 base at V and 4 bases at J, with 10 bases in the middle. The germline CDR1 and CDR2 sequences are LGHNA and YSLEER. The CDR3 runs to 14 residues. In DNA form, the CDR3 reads TGCGCCAGCAGCCAAGGGGCGGGGGTCACTGAAGCTTTCTTT. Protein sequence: CASSQGAGVTEAFF.

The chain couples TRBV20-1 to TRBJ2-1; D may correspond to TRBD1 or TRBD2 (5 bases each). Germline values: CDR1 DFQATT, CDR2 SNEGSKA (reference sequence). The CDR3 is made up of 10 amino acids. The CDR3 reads CSGTDNEQFF. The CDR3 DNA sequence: TGCAGCGGGACCGACAATGAGCAGTTCTTC.

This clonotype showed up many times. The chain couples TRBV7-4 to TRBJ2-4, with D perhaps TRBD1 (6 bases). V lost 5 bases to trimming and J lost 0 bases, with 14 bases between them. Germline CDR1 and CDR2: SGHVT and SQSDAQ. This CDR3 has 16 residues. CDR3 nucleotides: TGTGCCAGCAGCCCGCAGACAGGTTTAGCCAAAAACATTCAGTACTTC. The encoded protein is CASSPQTGLAKNIQYF.

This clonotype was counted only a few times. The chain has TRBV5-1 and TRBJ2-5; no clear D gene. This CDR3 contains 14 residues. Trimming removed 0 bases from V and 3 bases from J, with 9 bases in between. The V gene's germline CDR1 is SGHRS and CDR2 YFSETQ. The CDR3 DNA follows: TGCGCCAGCAGCTTGGAAGGGTTTGAAGAGACCCAGTACTTC. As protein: CASSLEGFEETQYF.

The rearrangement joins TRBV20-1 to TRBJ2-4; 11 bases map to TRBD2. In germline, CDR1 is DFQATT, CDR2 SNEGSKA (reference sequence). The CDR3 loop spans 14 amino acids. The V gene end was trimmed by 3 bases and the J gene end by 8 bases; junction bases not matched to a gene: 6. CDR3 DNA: TGCAGTGCTAGCCCCACTAGCGGGAGTTACATTCAGTACTTC. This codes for CSASPTSGSYIQYF.

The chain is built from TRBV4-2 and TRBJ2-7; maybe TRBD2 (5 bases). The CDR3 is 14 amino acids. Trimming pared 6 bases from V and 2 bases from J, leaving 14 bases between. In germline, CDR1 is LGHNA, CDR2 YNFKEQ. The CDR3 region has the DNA TGTGCCAGCAGTCTAACTAGAGGTCCCTACGAGCAGTACTTC. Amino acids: CASSLTRGPYEQYF.

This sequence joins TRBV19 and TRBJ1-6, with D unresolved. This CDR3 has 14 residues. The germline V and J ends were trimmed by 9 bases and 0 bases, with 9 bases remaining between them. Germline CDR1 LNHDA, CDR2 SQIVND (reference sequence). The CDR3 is CASQVNSYNSPLHF. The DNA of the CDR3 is TGTGCCAGCCAGGTGAACTCCTATAATTCACCCCTCCACTTT.

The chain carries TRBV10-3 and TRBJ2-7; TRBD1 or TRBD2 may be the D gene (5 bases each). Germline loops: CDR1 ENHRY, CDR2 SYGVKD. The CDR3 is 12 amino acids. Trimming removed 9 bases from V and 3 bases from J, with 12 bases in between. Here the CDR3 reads CAMRDVYYEQYF. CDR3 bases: TGTGCCATGAGGGACGTCTACTACGAGCAGTACTTC.

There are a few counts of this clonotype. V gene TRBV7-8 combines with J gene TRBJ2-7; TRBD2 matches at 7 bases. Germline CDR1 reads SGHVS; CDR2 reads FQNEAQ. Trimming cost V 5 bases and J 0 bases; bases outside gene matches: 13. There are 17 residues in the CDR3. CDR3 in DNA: TGTGCCAGCAGCCCCCGTGGGCTAGCGGACTTCTCCTACGAGCAGTACTTC. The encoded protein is CASSPRGLADFSYEQYF.

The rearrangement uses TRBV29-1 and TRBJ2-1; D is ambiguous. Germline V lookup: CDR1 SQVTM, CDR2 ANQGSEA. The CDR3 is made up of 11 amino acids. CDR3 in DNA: TGCAGTGGGGTGTTATCTAGTGAGCAGTTCTTC. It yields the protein CSGVLSSEQFF.